This T cell receptor (beta chain) stems from a study of shared clonotypes between healthy human individuals. Overall study results and limits: With a few donors compared, around 4.7% of naive CD4 clonotypes were shared.

Libraries were prepared by immunoSEQ multiplex PCR; TCRdb keeps only in-frame clonotypes and omits some of them. Of some 700,000 clones listed, 90% are singletons. Germline CDR1 reads SEHNR; CDR2 reads FQNEAQ (reference sequence). Germline trimming cut 4 bases from V and 0 bases from J; bases unmatched to any gene: 3. The CDR3 contains 14 residues. To note about this clone: Its target is not known.

The donor population consisted of healthy HIV-negative adults with no recent acute infections or vaccinations. This TCR was sampled from a man younger than 30 in good health. Some clones in this sample may be carry-over from other donors' samples. The chain has TRBV7-9 and TRBJ2-7; 7 bases are shared with TRBD1. The sequencing input was memory CD8+ T cells from PBMCs. The subset was: CD45RO+ cells pooled with CCR7-negative TemRA cells. CDR3 amino acids: CASSSGTDSYEQYF. DNA of the CDR3: TGTGCCAGCAGCTCCGGGACAGACTCCTACGAGCAGTACTTC.